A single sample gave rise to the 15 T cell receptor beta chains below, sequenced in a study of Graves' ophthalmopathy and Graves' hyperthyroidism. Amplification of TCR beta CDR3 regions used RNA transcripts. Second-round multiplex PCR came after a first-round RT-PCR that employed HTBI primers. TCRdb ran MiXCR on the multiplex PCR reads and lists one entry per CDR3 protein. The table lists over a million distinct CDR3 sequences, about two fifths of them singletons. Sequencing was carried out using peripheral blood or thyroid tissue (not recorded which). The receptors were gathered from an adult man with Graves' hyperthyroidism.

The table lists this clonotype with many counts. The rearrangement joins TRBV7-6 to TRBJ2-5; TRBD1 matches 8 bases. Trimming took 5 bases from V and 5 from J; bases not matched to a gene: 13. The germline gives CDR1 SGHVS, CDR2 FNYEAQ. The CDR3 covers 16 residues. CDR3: CASSARFSGGGETQYF. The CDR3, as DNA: TGTGCCAGCAGCGCACGCTTTTCAGGGGGCGGTGAGACCCAGTACTTC.

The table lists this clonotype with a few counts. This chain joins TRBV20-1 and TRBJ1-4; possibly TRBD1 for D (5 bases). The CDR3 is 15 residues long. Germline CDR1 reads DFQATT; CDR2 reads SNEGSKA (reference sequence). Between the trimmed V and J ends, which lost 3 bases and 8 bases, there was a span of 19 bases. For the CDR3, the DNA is TGCAGTGCTAGGGATCCGATCGGGGCCTCCGAAAAACTGTTTTTT. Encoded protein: CSARDPIGASEKLFF.

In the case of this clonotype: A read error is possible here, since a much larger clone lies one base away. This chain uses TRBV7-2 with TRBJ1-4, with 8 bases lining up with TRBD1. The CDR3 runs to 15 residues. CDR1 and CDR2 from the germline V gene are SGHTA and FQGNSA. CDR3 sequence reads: CASSMTGATNEKQFF. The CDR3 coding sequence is TGTGCCAGCAGCATGACAGGGGCAACTAATGAAAAACAGTTTTTT.

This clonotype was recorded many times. DNA for the CDR3: TGCAGCGCGCAGTGGGACGGCTACGAGCAGTACTTC. Translated: CSAQWDGYEQYF. The chain recombines TRBV29-1 with TRBJ2-7; either TRBD1 or TRBD2 may fit D (5 bases each). The CDR3 sequence is 12 residues long. Deletions cut 7 bases from V and 3 bases from J, with 13 bases between. CDR1 SQVTM and CDR2 ANQGSEA come from the germline V gene.

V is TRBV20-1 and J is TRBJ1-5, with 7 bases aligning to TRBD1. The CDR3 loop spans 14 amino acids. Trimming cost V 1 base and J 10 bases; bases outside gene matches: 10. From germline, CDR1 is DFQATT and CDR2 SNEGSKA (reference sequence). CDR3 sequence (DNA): TGCAGTGCTAGAGCCCGAGCGACAGGGCATCCCCAGCATTTT. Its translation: CSARARATGHPQHF.

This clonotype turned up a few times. The CDR3 loop reads CASSQRPDRGDSPLHF. As DNA, the CDR3 is TGCGCCAGCAGCCAGCGTCCCGACAGGGGGGATTCACCCCTCCACTTT. J is TRBJ1-6 and V is TRBV4-1, with TRBD1 matching over 9 bases. CDR1 MGHRA and CDR2 YSYEKL come from the germline V gene. This CDR3 region has 16 residues. V shed 3 bases and J 8 bases; nucleotides not matched to a gene: 8.

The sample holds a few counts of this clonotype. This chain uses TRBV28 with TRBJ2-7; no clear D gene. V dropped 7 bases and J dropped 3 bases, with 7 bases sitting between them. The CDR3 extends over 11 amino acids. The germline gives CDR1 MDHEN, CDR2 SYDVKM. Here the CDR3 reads CASKHNYEQYF. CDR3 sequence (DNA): TGTGCCAGCAAACATAACTACGAGCAGTACTTC.

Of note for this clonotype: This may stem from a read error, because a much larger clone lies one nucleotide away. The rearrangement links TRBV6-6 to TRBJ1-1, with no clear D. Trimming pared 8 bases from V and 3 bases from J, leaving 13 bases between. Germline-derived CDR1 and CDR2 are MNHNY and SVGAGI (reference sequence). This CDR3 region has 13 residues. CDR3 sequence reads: CASGYGVDTEAFF. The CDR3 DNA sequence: TGTGCCAGCGGGTATGGGGTTGACACTGAAGCTTTCTTT.

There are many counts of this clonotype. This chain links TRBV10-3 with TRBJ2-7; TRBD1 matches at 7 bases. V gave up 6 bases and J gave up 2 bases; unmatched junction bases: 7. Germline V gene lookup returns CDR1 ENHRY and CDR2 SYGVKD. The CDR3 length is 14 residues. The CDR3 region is CAIRESTGTYEQYF. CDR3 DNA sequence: TGTGCCATCAGGGAATCGACAGGGACCTACGAGCAGTACTTC.

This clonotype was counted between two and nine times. DNA of the CDR3: TGCAGTGCCCCAGAGGGGGGGGCTCAGCCCCAGCATTTT. Its translation is CSAPEGGAQPQHF. The chain couples TRBV20-1 to TRBJ1-5; weak D call: TRBD1 (6 bases). Trimming removed 6 bases from V and 6 bases from J, with 15 bases in between. The CDR3 runs 13 residues. The germline V gene has CDR1 DFQATT and CDR2 SNEGSKA (reference sequence).

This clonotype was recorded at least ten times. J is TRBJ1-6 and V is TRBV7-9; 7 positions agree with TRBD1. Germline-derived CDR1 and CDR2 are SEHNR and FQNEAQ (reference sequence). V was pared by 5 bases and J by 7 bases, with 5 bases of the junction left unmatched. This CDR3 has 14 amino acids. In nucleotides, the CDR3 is TGTGCCAGCAGCCCTACAGGGGTCAATTCACCCCTCCACTTT. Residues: CASSPTGVNSPLHF. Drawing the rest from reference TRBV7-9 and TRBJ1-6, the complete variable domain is DTGVSQNPRHKITKRGQNVTFRCDPISEHNRLYWYRQTLGQGPEFLTYFQNEAQLEKSRLLSDRFSAERPKGSFSTLEIQRTEQGDSAMYLCASSPTGVNSPLHFGNGTRLTVT.

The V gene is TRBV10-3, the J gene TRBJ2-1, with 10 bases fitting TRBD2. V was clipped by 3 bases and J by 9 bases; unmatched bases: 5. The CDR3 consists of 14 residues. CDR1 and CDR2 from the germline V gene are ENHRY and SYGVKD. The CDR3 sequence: CAISDLAGAGEQFF. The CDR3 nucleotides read TGTGCCATCAGTGATCTAGCGGGAGCAGGTGAGCAGTTCTTC.

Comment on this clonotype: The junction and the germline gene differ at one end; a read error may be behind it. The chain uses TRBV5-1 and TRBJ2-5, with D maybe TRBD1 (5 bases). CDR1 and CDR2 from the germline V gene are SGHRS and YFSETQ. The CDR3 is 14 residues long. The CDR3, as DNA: TGCGCCAGCAGCTGGGGCACAACTCAAGGGACCCAGTACTTC. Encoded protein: CASSWGTTQGTQYF.

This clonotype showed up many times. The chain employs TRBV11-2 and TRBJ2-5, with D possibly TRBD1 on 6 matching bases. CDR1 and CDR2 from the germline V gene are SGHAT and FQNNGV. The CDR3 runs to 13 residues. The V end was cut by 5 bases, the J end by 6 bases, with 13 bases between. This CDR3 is CASSLQGSKTQYF. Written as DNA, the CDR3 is TGTGCCAGCAGCCTACAGGGTTCGAAGACCCAGTACTTC.

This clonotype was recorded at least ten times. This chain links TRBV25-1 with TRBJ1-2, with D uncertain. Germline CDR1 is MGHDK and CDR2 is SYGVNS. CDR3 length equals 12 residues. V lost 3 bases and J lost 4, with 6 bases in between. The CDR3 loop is CASSDRLYGYTF. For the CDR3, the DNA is TGTGCCAGCAGTGACAGACTCTATGGCTACACCTTC.